The 17 T cell receptor beta chains below were found in one sample sequenced in a study of regulatory T cells in long-lasting Graves disease. The time point: persistent/refractory GD, antithyroid drugs over 5 years with positive TRAb. With RNA extracted from PBMCs as input, the TCR library was made. Combining iRepertoire HTBI primers with Arm-PCR of CDR3 regions, the authors built TCR beta libraries. TCRdb reprocessed the multiplex PCR reads via MiXCR and lists one record per CDR3 protein. In the table there are over 450,000 distinct CDR3 sequences, about a fifth of which are singletons. The source material was peripheral blood mononuclear cells (PBMCs), sampled when the disease was refractory, from a patient treated with antithyroid drugs. These receptors all come from a female donor with Graves disease.

This clonotype has just one count. This sequence joins TRBV12-3 or TRBV12-4 and TRBJ1-3; D ambiguous. V was trimmed by 7 bases and J by 0 bases, leaving 16 bases between them. The CDR3 has 16 residues. CDR3 DNA sequence: TGTGCCAGCACCCCCGGGGAGGCCCGCTCTGGAAACACCATATATTTT. It encodes CASTPGEARSGNTIYF.

This clonotype was seen ten or more times. V usage is TRBV7-9 and J usage is TRBJ1-2; D uncertain. The V end lost 3 bases, the J end lost 4 bases, and 18 bases lay between the germline ends. The CDR3 sequence is 16 residues long. The germline CDR1 and CDR2 sequences are SEHNR and FQNEAQ (reference sequence). The CDR3 loop reads CASSLWPDKASYGYTF. The CDR3 DNA reads TGTGCCAGCAGCTTGTGGCCTGACAAGGCCAGCTATGGCTACACCTTC.

This clonotype was seen ten or more times. This chain connects TRBV2 to TRBJ1-5; D not certain. Trimming took off 8 bases at V and 4 bases at J, with 15 bases between the two ends. In germline, CDR1 is SNHLY, CDR2 FYNNEI. The CDR3 totals 14 residues. CDR3 DNA sequence: TGTGCCAGCCGGACGGATTGGGGAAATCAGCCCCAGCATTTT. As protein: CASRTDWGNQPQHF.

At least ten counts were recorded for this clonotype. V is TRBV19 and J is TRBJ1-4, with D tentatively TRBD1 (6 bases). Germline CDR1 reads LNHDA; CDR2 reads SQIVND (reference sequence). The CDR3 totals 14 residues. Trimming stripped 5 bases from V and 4 bases from J, with 11 bases between. The CDR3 DNA reads as TGTGCCAGTAGTGGGGGACAAAATAATGAAAAACTGTTTTTT. Translated, it gives CASSGGQNNEKLFF.

This chain joins TRBV9 and TRBJ1-1, with D maybe TRBD1 (5 bases). The germline V gene encodes CDR1 SGDLS and CDR2 YYNGEE. Trimming stripped 0 bases from V and 6 bases from J, with 24 bases between. The length of the CDR3 is 18 residues. The CDR3 DNA reads TGTGCCAGCAGCGTAGTCAACCCTGGGCGGGGGATCGGCGCTGAAGCTTTCTTT. The encoded protein is CASSVVNPGRGIGAEAFF.

The table lists this clonotype with a few counts. The chain has TRBV5-1 and TRBJ1-1; D is undetermined. Germline assignment: CDR1 SGHRS and CDR2 YFSETQ. CDR3 length: 10 amino acids. Trimming pared 0 bases from V and 11 bases from J, leaving 5 bases between. The CDR3, as DNA: TGCGCCAGCAGCTTGGGGGTGGCTTTCTTT. It encodes CASSLGVAFF.

There are many counts of this clonotype. The chain couples TRBV12-3 or TRBV12-4 to TRBJ1-5, with D maybe TRBD1 (5 bases). Trimming removed 5 bases at V and 6 bases at J, with 17 bases between. This CDR3 is built from 15 residues. The CDR3 reads CASSVGGSAVQPQHF. The CDR3 region has the DNA TGTGCCAGCAGTGTCGGGGGTTCGGCGGTTCAGCCCCAGCATTTT.

Notes on this clonotype: A read error may explain this, as a much larger clone is one base away. The chain employs TRBV7-8 and TRBJ1-1; a possible D gene is TRBD1 (5 bases). Trimming removed 8 bases at V and 10 bases at J, with 17 bases between. Germline CDR1 SGHVS, CDR2 FQNEAQ. This CDR3 contains 12 residues. CDR3: CASSPGHRGAFF. CDR3 nucleotides: TGTGCCAGCTCTCCTGGGCATAGGGGAGCTTTCTTT.

This sequence joins TRBV24-1 and TRBJ2-3, with a tentative D call TRBD1 (6 bases). Germline CDR1 reads KGHDR; CDR2 reads SFDVKD. Trimming cost V 0 bases and J 5 bases, with 11 bases left between them. The CDR3 extends over 15 amino acids. In DNA form, the CDR3 reads TGTGCCACCAGTGATTTGGTCCGAGGGGGAGATACGCAGTATTTT. Its translation: CATSDLVRGGDTQYF.

The chain combines TRBV12-3 or TRBV12-4 with TRBJ2-3, with 7 nucleotides matching TRBD1. V lost 5 bases to trimming and J lost 2 bases; unmatched junction nucleotides: 10. The CDR3 has 16 residues. The CDR3 sequence: CASSPRQGPNTDTQYF. The CDR3 DNA follows: TGTGCCAGCAGTCCCCGACAGGGTCCTAACACAGATACGCAGTATTTT.

This clonotype was picked up many times. This chain joins TRBV5-1 and TRBJ2-6; D remains unclear. The CDR3 has 16 amino acids. Per the germline V gene, CDR1 is SGHRS and CDR2 is YFSETQ. Trimming pared 2 bases from V and 0 bases from J, leaving 9 bases between. DNA for the CDR3: TGCGCCAGCAGCTTCTCGTCAGACTCTGGGGCCAACGTCCTGACTTTC. Amino acid sequence: CASSFSSDSGANVLTF.

CDR3 nucleotides: TGTGCCAGCAGTTACTCGTCGACGGGAGGTGAGCAGTTCTTC. Encoded protein: CASSYSSTGGEQFF. This sequence joins TRBV6-5 and TRBJ2-1; TRBD2 matches at 7 bases. V lost 0 bases, J lost 9 bases, and 5 bases stayed unmatched. This CDR3 contains 14 residues. Germline-derived CDR1 and CDR2 are MNHEY and SVGAGI.

Ten or more counts support this clonotype. V usage is TRBV12-3 or TRBV12-4 and J usage is TRBJ1-5; D is unresolved. Trimming took off 2 bases at V and 4 bases at J, with 9 bases between the two ends. The CDR3 contains 14 residues. The CDR3 protein is CASSLWQLNQPQHF. The CDR3 DNA follows: TGTGCCAGCAGTTTATGGCAGCTGAATCAGCCCCAGCATTTT.

The V and J genes are TRBV5-1 and TRBJ2-5; D assignment may be TRBD1 or TRBD2 (5 bases each). Germline CDR1 reads SGHRS; CDR2 reads YFSETQ. There are 17 residues in the CDR3. Trimming removed 7 bases at V and 3 bases at J, with 25 bases between. In nucleotides, the CDR3 is TGCGCCAGCTCCCTTGCCCCCACGGGACCACGAAAAGAGACCCAGTACTTC. Protein sequence: CASSLAPTGPRKETQYF. Drawing the rest from reference TRBV5-1 and TRBJ2-5, the complete variable domain is KAGVTQTPRYLIKTRGQQVTLSCSPISGHRSVSWYQQTPGQGLQFLFEYFSETQRNKGNFPGRFSGRQFSNSRSEMNVSTLELGDSALYLCASSLAPTGPRKETQYFGPGTRLLVL.

V and J are TRBV19 and TRBJ1-5; D is uncertain. With 3 bases removed from V and 2 bases from J, the gap between germline ends came to 11 bases. The CDR3 is 15 residues long. Germline CDR1 and CDR2: LNHDA and SQIVND (reference sequence). CDR3 sequence (DNA): TGTGCCAGTAGTATGGAGGGATACGGCAATCAGCCCCAGCATTTT. Encoded protein: CASSMEGYGNQPQHF.

In this sample, this clonotype turned up many times. V gene TRBV6-9 combines with J gene TRBJ1-2; D uncertain. Germline CDR1 reads MNHGY; CDR2 reads SVAAGI. The CDR3 consists of 14 residues. V lost 3 bases, J lost 2 bases, and 10 bases lay in between. CDR3 in amino acids: CASSYEGGNYGYTF. CDR3 DNA: TGTGCCAGCAGTTACGAGGGAGGAAACTATGGCTACACCTTC.

Only one count was recorded for this clonotype. The chain joins TRBV9 to TRBJ1-1; possibly TRBD1 for D (6 bases). Trimming shortened V by 1 base and J by 7 bases, and 17 bases separated the two germline ends. This CDR3 has 15 amino acids. The germline V gene has CDR1 SGDLS and CDR2 YYNGEE. The CDR3 DNA is TGTGCCAGCAGCGTAAGTCCCCGAGAGGGGGGTGAAGCTTTCTTT. Its protein is CASSVSPREGGEAFF.